The 20 T cell receptor beta chains below all came from one sample that was sequenced in a study of post-analysis software for immune sequencing data. These receptors lack a known antigen. Findings and caveats of the study: There were five TRBV segments more frequent in patients than controls, and TRBV5-6, TRBV5-1 and TRBV20-1 were among them.

The authors incorporated unique molecular identifiers into the TCR beta cDNA libraries. TCRdb passed the PCR reads through MiXCR, listing each CDR3 protein once. This table holds more than 450,000 distinct CDR3 sequences, 44% found once. The sample was blood. These receptors originate from a girl aged 10 to 17 with multiple sclerosis.

The chain employs TRBV20-1 and TRBJ1-5, with D tentatively TRBD1 (5 bases). The CDR3 totals 13 residues. V was cut by 6 bases and J by 2 bases, with 11 bases left in between. CDR1 and CDR2 (germline): DFQATT, SNEGSKA (reference sequence). The DNA of the CDR3 is TGCAGTGCGAGGGGTTTCGGCAATCAGCCCCAGCATTTT. Translated, it gives CSARGFGNQPQHF.

The table lists this clonotype with many counts. The rearrangement links TRBV5-1 to TRBJ1-1; unclear D gene. Germline V lookup: CDR1 SGHRS, CDR2 YFSETQ. CDR3 length equals 14 residues. The V and J ends lost 0 bases and 1 base respectively, with 7 bases between them. DNA of the CDR3: TGCGCCAGCAGCTTGGGGGCGGGGAACACTGAAGCTTTCTTT. It is translated as CASSLGAGNTEAFF.

The chain uses TRBV11-2 and TRBJ2-1, with D possibly TRBD2 on 5 matching bases. The CDR3 runs 15 residues. Germline V gene sequence: CDR1 SGHAT, CDR2 FQNNGV. V lost 5 bases and J lost 8, with 19 bases in between. The CDR3 DNA reads as TGTGCCAGCAGCCTAGCCCAGAATTTATGGTATGAGCAGTTCTTC. This codes for CASSLAQNLWYEQFF.

This chain connects TRBV19 to TRBJ1-2, with a weak D call TRBD1 (6 bases). The CDR3 is made up of 14 amino acids. Germline CDR1 and CDR2: LNHDA and SQIVND (reference sequence). V was shortened by 5 bases and J by 6 bases, with 16 bases between the two germline ends. The CDR3 protein is CASSDRGAWDGYTF. CDR3 nucleotide sequence: TGTGCCAGTAGTGATCGGGGGGCATGGGATGGCTACACCTTC.

This clonotype was recorded a few times. The rearrangement joins TRBV6-1 to TRBJ2-1, with 13 bases matching TRBD2. Germline CDR1 and CDR2: MNHNS and SASEGT. Unmatched junction bases numbered 8, after V lost 6 bases and J lost 3 bases. The CDR3 is made up of 17 amino acids. The CDR3 loop reads CASSLRGTSGIYNEQFF. CDR3 sequence (DNA): TGTGCCAGCAGCCTCCGAGGGACTAGCGGGATCTACAATGAGCAGTTCTTC.

V and J are TRBV5-1 and TRBJ2-7, with D perhaps TRBD1 (5 bases). The CDR3 consists of 13 residues. Germline assignment: CDR1 SGHRS and CDR2 YFSETQ. Trimming cost V 9 bases and J 3 bases, with 16 bases left between them. The DNA of the CDR3 is TGCGCCAACACAAACACAGGTAGCTACGAGCAGTACTTC. Amino acid sequence: CANTNTGSYEQYF.

In the case of this clonotype: One end of the junction is discordant with germline, which a read error may explain. V usage is TRBV12-3 or TRBV12-4 and J usage is TRBJ1-2, with 7 bases matching TRBD1. The CDR3 runs to 14 residues. CDR3 DNA: TGTGCTAGCAGCTTCCTTAGGGGGCCCAGGGGCTACACCTTC. Protein: CASSFLRGPRGYTF.

This CDR3 is CASSASLGTNKYF. For the CDR3, the DNA is TGTGCCAGCAGTGCGTCTCTCGGGACTAATAAGTACTTC. The rearrangement uses TRBV6-2 or TRBV6-3 and TRBJ2-5; TRBD2 matches 7 bases. J lost 12 bases, V lost 5 bases, and 12 bases had no gene match. The length of the CDR3 is 13 residues. Germline V gene sequence: CDR1 MNHEY, CDR2 SVGEGT.

The J gene is TRBJ1-1, the V gene TRBV12-3 or TRBV12-4, with 9 nucleotides matching TRBD1. Trimming removed 1 base from V and 5 bases from J; junction bases left unmatched: 8. The CDR3 length is 16 residues. CDR3: CASSLVDRGVGTEAFF. CDR3 nucleotide sequence: TGTGCCAGCAGTTTAGTGGACAGGGGAGTCGGGACTGAAGCTTTCTTT.

The CDR3 DNA follows: TGCGCCAGCAGTGACTCGTCTAGCGGGTTCGAGACCCAGTACTTC. Its translation is CASSDSSSGFETQYF. This chain links TRBV10-1 with TRBJ2-5; 8 nucleotides align to TRBD2. J was trimmed by 5 bases and V by 3 bases; bases with no gene match: 8. Looked up from germline, CDR1 is WNHNN and CDR2 is SYGVQD (reference sequence). The CDR3 consists of 15 residues.

V is TRBV6-4 and J is TRBJ2-2; D is unresolved. CDR3 length: 13 residues. V shed 2 bases and J shed 3 bases, with 4 bases lying between them. The germline V gene encodes CDR1 MRHNA and CDR2 SNTAGT. This chain's CDR3 is CASSDAYTGELFF. CDR3 bases: TGTGCCAGCAGTGACGCGTACACCGGGGAGCTGTTTTTT.

V gene TRBV7-2 combines with J gene TRBJ2-1; no reliable D call. This CDR3 is 14 amino acids long. The germline V and J ends were trimmed by 8 bases and 3 bases, with 14 bases remaining between them. Germline V lookup: CDR1 SGHTA, CDR2 FQGNSA. The CDR3 here is CASRILLGYNEQFF. CDR3 DNA: TGTGCCAGCCGTATCCTCCTAGGCTACAATGAGCAGTTCTTC.

The J gene is TRBJ1-1, the V gene TRBV7-2; 9 nucleotides match TRBD1. The germline CDR1 and CDR2 sequences are SGHTA and FQGNSA. This CDR3 has 15 amino acids. The junction had 3 bases not matched to a gene; V was cut back by 0 bases and J by 4 bases. This CDR3 is CASSLATGGVTEAFF. The CDR3 bases are TGTGCCAGCAGCTTAGCGACAGGGGGGGTCACTGAAGCTTTCTTT.

The table lists this clonotype with a few counts. Here the CDR3 reads CASSSRTSGGTDTQYF. The CDR3 DNA sequence: TGTGCCAGCAGCTCACGGACTAGCGGGGGCACAGATACGCAGTATTTT. V gene TRBV7-2 combines with J gene TRBJ2-3, with 12 positions matching TRBD2. The junction had 3 bases not matched to a gene; V was cut back by 4 bases and J by 1 base. Germline V lookup: CDR1 SGHTA, CDR2 FQGNSA. This CDR3 spans 16 amino acids.

The V gene is TRBV6-2 or TRBV6-3, the J gene TRBJ2-6, with no clear D. CDR1 and CDR2 from the germline V gene are MNHEY and SVGEGT. The CDR3 spans 15 residues. Trimming took off 2 bases at V and 0 bases at J, with 5 bases between the two ends. The CDR3 DNA reads as TGTGCCAGCAGTTACGCGGTCTCTGGGGCCAACGTCCTGACTTTC. This encodes CASSYAVSGANVLTF.

The chain recombines TRBV29-1 with TRBJ2-7; TRBD2 agrees at 7 bases. Germline CDR1 SQVTM, CDR2 ANQGSEA. The CDR3 sequence is 13 residues long. J gave up 0 bases and V 4 bases, and 3 bases lay outside the gene matches. The CDR3 DNA follows: TGCAGCGTTGTACTAGCGAACTCCTACGAGCAGTACTTC. This gives the protein CSVVLANSYEQYF.

The DNA for the CDR3 is TGTGCCAGCAGTCTATCCGGGACAATAACGCGGAATGAGCAGTTCTTC. This translates into CASSLSGTITRNEQFF. The gene calls are TRBV7-9 and TRBJ2-1; D possibly corresponds to TRBD1 (6 bases). The germline V gene has CDR1 SEHNR and CDR2 FQNEAQ (reference sequence). V lost 6 bases, J lost 7 bases, and 22 bases lay in between. This CDR3 is 16 amino acids long.

Only a few counts were recorded for this clonotype. The V call is TRBV11-2, the J call TRBJ2-5; a possible D gene is TRBD2 (6 bases). The CDR3 spans 14 residues. CDR1 and CDR2 (germline): SGHAT, FQNNGV. The V end lost 6 bases, the J end lost 2 bases, and 13 bases lay between the germline ends. As DNA, the CDR3 is TGTGCCAGCAGGTCCGGGGGACCTCAAGAGACCCAGTACTTC. Protein: CASRSGGPQETQYF.

This clonotype appeared a few times. The chain joins TRBV5-1 to TRBJ2-5; D may be TRBD2 (6 bases). CDR1 is SGHRS, CDR2 YFSETQ, per germline. The germline V and J ends were trimmed by 5 bases and 0 bases, with 14 bases remaining between them. The CDR3 loop spans 15 amino acids. DNA for the CDR3: TGCGCCAGCAGATCGGCAACGGGGGACCAAGAGACCCAGTACTTC. Translation gives CASRSATGDQETQYF.

In its sample, this clonotype was seen a few times. The rearrangement uses TRBV25-1 and TRBJ2-7; 12 bases are shared with TRBD1. V trimming: 1 base; J trimming: 0 bases; junction bases outside the gene matches: 7. The CDR3 is 18 amino acids. CDR1 is MGHDK and CDR2 is SYGVNS in the germline V gene. CDR3 sequence: CASSELGGQGADSYEQYF. CDR3 in DNA: TGTGCCAGCAGTGAATTAGGGGGACAGGGGGCCGACTCCTACGAGCAGTACTTC.